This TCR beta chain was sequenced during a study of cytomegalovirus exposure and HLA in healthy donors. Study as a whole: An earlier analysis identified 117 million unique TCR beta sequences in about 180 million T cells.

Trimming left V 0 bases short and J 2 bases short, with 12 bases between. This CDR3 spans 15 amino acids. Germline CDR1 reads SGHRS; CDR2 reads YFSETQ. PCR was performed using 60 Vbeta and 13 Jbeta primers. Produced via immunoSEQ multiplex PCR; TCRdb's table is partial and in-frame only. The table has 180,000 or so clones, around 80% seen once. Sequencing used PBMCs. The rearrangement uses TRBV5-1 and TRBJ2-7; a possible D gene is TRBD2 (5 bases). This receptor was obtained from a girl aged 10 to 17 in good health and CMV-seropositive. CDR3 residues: CASSLAWGVPYEQYF. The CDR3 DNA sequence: TGCGCCAGCAGCTTGGCCTGGGGAGTGCCCTACGAGCAGTACTTC.